This T cell receptor beta chain was recorded in a study of CD4 T cells in relation to SARS-CoV-2 and coronaviruses. As for the study in general: After 10 days of antigen culture, PBMC TCR beta CDR3s were sequenced. Controls used an HIV-1 Nef peptide pool or no peptide.

Study-wide points: Monoreactive clones expanded significantly more to SARS-CoV-2 than crossreactive clones did.

A note on this clone: The antigen is undetermined.

Unexposed donor CD4+ T cells date from 2011-2018, before the COVID-19 pandemic. CD4+ T cells were isolated from the cells after around 9 days of culture. Each well had approximately 2 million PBMCs in around 5% human AB serum with IL-2. Some clones are missing from TCRdb's copy, which holds only in-frame ones; the method was immunoSEQ multiplex PCR. The sample carries about 22,000 clones, 76% recorded once. V trimming: 8 bases; J trimming: 0 bases; junction bases outside the gene matches: 9. Germline loops: CDR1 KGHDR, CDR2 SFDVKD. The CDR3 extends over 17 amino acids. This receptor was obtained from a human donor in good health. The chain employs TRBV24-1 and TRBJ2-1; 10 bases are a match to TRBD2. The specimen was CD4+ T cells from PBMCs, cultured in vitro. The CDR3 protein is CATTIAGGTTSYNEQFF. CDR3 DNA: TGTGCCACCACGATAGCGGGAGGTACAACCTCCTACAATGAGCAGTTCTTC.